Below are 32 T cell receptor beta chains sequenced from a single sample in a study of Graves' ophthalmopathy and Graves' hyperthyroidism. Using RNA transcripts, the TCR beta CDR3 regions were amplified. The workflow started with a first-round RT-PCR run with HTBI primers and then moved on to a second-round multiplex PCR. TCRdb itself ran the multiplex PCR reads through MiXCR, one entry per CDR3 protein. The data contain around 1,200,000 distinct CDR3 sequences, about 38% of them singletons. The source material was peripheral blood or thyroid tissue (not recorded which). These receptors were obtained from an adult man with Graves' hyperthyroidism.

On this clonotype: The junction and the germline gene differ at one end; a read error may be behind it. The chain joins TRBV5-1 to TRBJ1-6, with a weak D call TRBD1 (6 bases). The germline CDR1 and CDR2 sequences are SGHRS and YFSETQ. The CDR3 has 16 amino acids. The CDR3 reads CASSPPQGRIDSPLHF. The CDR3 DNA reads TGTGCCAGCAGCCCCCCACAGGGAAGGATTGATTCACCCCTCCACTTT.

Worth noting for this clonotype: This may come from a read error, since a much larger clone is one base off. This chain links TRBV12-3 or TRBV12-4 with TRBJ2-2; D gene uncertain. The CDR3 sequence is 15 residues long. CDR3 nucleotide sequence: TGTGCCGGCAGCCGAGTCCGACTTGGAACCGGGGAGCTGTTTTTT. This gives the protein CAGSRVRLGTGELFF.

Comment on this clonotype: One end of the junction varies from germline; a read error may be responsible. This chain connects TRBV29-1 to TRBJ2-3; a weak D match, TRBD2 (5 bases). The germline V gene encodes CDR1 SQVTM and CDR2 ANQGSEA. The CDR3 has 8 amino acids. CDR3 DNA: TGCAGCGTTCTTCCGGACTGGTTT. Encoded protein: CSVLPDWF.

This clonotype was counted between two and nine times. V and J are TRBV20-1 and TRBJ2-5; D gene unclear. CDR1 and CDR2 from the germline V gene are DFQATT and SNEGSKA (reference sequence). CDR3 length equals 13 residues. V dropped 7 bases and J dropped 0 bases, with 12 bases sitting between them. The CDR3 nucleotides are TGCAGTGTTGTAGCCCTGTACCAAGAGACCCAGTACTTC. Protein product: CSVVALYQETQYF.

CDR3 in amino acids: CASSPHLDSYEQYF. The CDR3 DNA is TGTGCCAGCAGTCCACACTTGGACAGTTACGAGCAGTACTTC. The chain uses TRBV12-3 or TRBV12-4 and TRBJ2-7, with a tentative D call TRBD1 (6 bases). Trimming shortened V by 5 bases and J by 4 bases, and 15 bases separated the two germline ends. There are 14 residues in the CDR3.

The rearrangement uses TRBV7-2 and TRBJ2-2; D is unclear. Germline V CDR1 and CDR2: SGHTA, FQGNSA. The CDR3 is 19 residues long. The germline V and J ends were trimmed by 4 bases and 0 bases, with 21 bases remaining between them. The CDR3 reads CASSSRSMIGVANTGELFF. The CDR3, as DNA: TGTGCCAGCAGCTCACGCTCAATGATTGGCGTCGCGAACACCGGGGAGCTGTTTTTT.

This clonotype was detected ten times or more. This sequence joins TRBV2 and TRBJ1-4; the D gene is possibly TRBD1 (5 bases). CDR1 is SNHLY, CDR2 FYNNEI, per germline. V was shortened by 5 bases and J by 7 bases, with 11 bases between the two germline ends. There are 13 residues in the CDR3. The CDR3 DNA follows: TGTGCCAGCAGTTGGCAGGGCTCTGAAAAACTGTTTTTT. It translates to CASSWQGSEKLFF.

The V gene is TRBV25-1, the J gene TRBJ2-5; 7 bases match TRBD2. The junction had 10 bases not matched to a gene; V was cut back by 4 bases and J by 5 bases. The CDR3 sequence is 15 residues long. Per the germline V gene, CDR1 is MGHDK and CDR2 is SYGVNS. The CDR3, as DNA: TGTGCCAGCAGTGCTAGCTCCGGGGGGTTGGAGACCCAGTACTTC. It codes for CASSASSGGLETQYF.

This clonotype was detected many times. This sequence joins TRBV20-1 and TRBJ2-7; no definite D call. Germline V CDR1 and CDR2: DFQATT, SNEGSKA (reference sequence). The germline V and J ends were trimmed by 8 bases and 4 bases, with 15 bases remaining between them. The CDR3 runs to 12 residues. CDR3 DNA: TGCAGTTTGAGCTGGGTGGGGTACGAGCAGTACTTC. Translating gives CSLSWVGYEQYF.

This clonotype was detected only a few times. The chain uses TRBV6-6 and TRBJ1-5; D gene ambiguous. The germline V gene encodes CDR1 MNHNY and CDR2 SVGAGI (reference sequence). V was shortened by 6 bases and J by 7 bases, with 13 bases between the two germline ends. CDR3 length equals 13 residues. The CDR3 DNA is TGTGCCAGCAGGAAAGAGATAGGGCAGCCCCAGCATTTT. Its protein is CASRKEIGQPQHF.

The chain carries TRBV5-1 and TRBJ2-7; 9 bases fit TRBD2. Trimming at V came to 0 bases and at J to 4 bases, leaving 11 bases not matched to a gene. The CDR3 spans 17 residues. CDR1 is SGHRS and CDR2 is YFSETQ in the germline V gene. CDR3 nucleotides: TGCGCCAGCAGCTTGGGGGATTTAGCGGGAGTCTTGTACGAGCAGTACTTC. Residues: CASSLGDLAGVLYEQYF.

The chain links TRBV28 to TRBJ2-7; 10 positions agree with TRBD1. Germline lookup yields CDR1 MDHEN and CDR2 SYDVKM. CDR3 size: 15 residues. With V trimmed by 4 bases and J by 1 base, 4 bases remained unmatched. The CDR3 DNA is TGTGCCAGCAGTTCCGGACAGGGGGATTCCTACGAGCAGTACTTC. Protein product: CASSSGQGDSYEQYF.

This clonotype showed up just once. This chain links TRBV2 with TRBJ2-2, with 8 bases that match TRBD2. This CDR3 has 16 residues. V lost 3 bases to trimming and J lost 2 bases; unmatched junction nucleotides: 5. Germline V gene sequence: CDR1 SNHLY, CDR2 FYNNEI. CDR3 region: CASSDLLAVNTGELFF. For the CDR3, the DNA is TGTGCCAGCAGTGATTTACTAGCGGTTAACACCGGGGAGCTGTTTTTT.

There are many counts of this clonotype. The rearrangement uses TRBV7-6 and TRBJ1-3; D ambiguous. This CDR3 spans 18 amino acids. The V end lost 5 bases, the J end lost 8 bases, and 28 bases lay between the germline ends. Germline loops: CDR1 SGHVS, CDR2 FNYEAQ. The chain's CDR3 is CASSPTPPSTTGGDTIYF. The CDR3 bases are TGTGCCAGCAGCCCGACGCCTCCATCCACGACGGGCGGGGACACCATATATTTT.

This clonotype was counted only a few times. This rearrangement joins TRBV11-2 to TRBJ1-1, with D possibly being TRBD1 (5 bases). The V end lost 6 bases, the J end lost 6 bases, and 17 bases lay between the germline ends. Germline lookup yields CDR1 SGHAT and CDR2 FQNNGV. The CDR3 length is 14 residues. For the CDR3, the DNA is TGTGCCAGCAGGACGGGATGGGGGGTCGCTGAAGCTTTCTTT. Translation: CASRTGWGVAEAFF.

This clonotype appeared many times. V usage is TRBV20-1 and J usage is TRBJ1-6, with D unclear. CDR3 length: 16 residues. The V end was cut by 1 base, the J end by 12 bases, with 22 bases between. Germline V gives CDR1 DFQATT, CDR2 SNEGSKA (reference sequence). In nucleotides, the CDR3 is TGCAGTGCTAGAGCGACCCACCGAAACGAGTGGAGACCCCTCCACTTT. This gives the protein CSARATHRNEWRPLHF.

This clonotype has ten or more counts. The chain combines TRBV7-2 with TRBJ2-5; possibly TRBD2 for D (6 bases). The V and J ends lost 0 bases and 5 bases respectively, with 13 bases between them. Germline CDR1 and CDR2: SGHTA and FQGNSA. The CDR3 is made up of 15 amino acids. The CDR3 nucleotides are TGTGCCAGCAGCTTAGCGGAGGGTTTCTGGGAGACCCAGTACTTC. This translates into CASSLAEGFWETQYF.

The chain recombines TRBV7-9 with TRBJ2-7, with D perhaps TRBD1 or TRBD2 (5 bases each). V was cut by 5 bases and J by 6 bases, with 20 bases left in between. Germline assignment: CDR1 SEHNR and CDR2 FQNEAQ (reference sequence). CDR3 size: 15 residues. CDR3 in DNA: TGTGCCAGCAGCCCGACTGGGACGCCCTCCGGCGAGCAGTACTTC. Amino acids: CASSPTGTPSGEQYF.

This clonotype has just a few counts. The chain carries TRBV29-1 and TRBJ1-1, with D unresolved. This CDR3 contains 14 residues. V was cut by 6 bases and J by 0 bases, with 14 bases left in between. Germline V CDR1 and CDR2: SQVTM, ANQGSEA. The CDR3 is CSVGRETVNTEAFF. For the CDR3, the DNA is TGCAGCGTCGGCCGGGAAACGGTGAACACTGAAGCTTTCTTT.

This rearrangement joins TRBV6-6 to TRBJ1-4; a weak D match, TRBD1 (5 bases). The CDR3 is made up of 15 amino acids. Trimming removed 5 bases from V and 7 bases from J, with 17 bases in between. The germline gives CDR1 MNHNY, CDR2 SVGAGI (reference sequence). The CDR3 DNA sequence: TGTGCCAGCAGTACCCACCCCGGGGGTGCTGAAAAACTGTTTTTT. This encodes CASSTHPGGAEKLFF.

With regard to this clonotype: A clone one base away is much larger, so this may be a read error. The chain employs TRBV7-6 and TRBJ2-7; tentative D call: TRBD2 (5 bases). Germline CDR1 reads SGHVS; CDR2 reads FNYEAQ. V lost 5 bases and J 6 bases, leaving 20 bases between the germline ends. The CDR3 runs 15 residues. CDR3 in DNA: TGTGCCAGCAGCGTGAGAGGGAGCGGCTCAGGCGAGCAGTACTTC. Its translation: CASSVRGSGSGEQYF.

The chain uses TRBV19 and TRBJ2-5; the D call may be TRBD1 or TRBD2 (7 bases each). The V gene's germline CDR1 is LNHDA and CDR2 SQIVND (reference sequence). The CDR3 has 14 amino acids. The V gene lost 9 bases and the J gene lost 4 bases, with 18 bases spanning the gap. The CDR3 sequence is CASRQGGALETQYF. CDR3 DNA: TGTGCCAGCAGACAGGGAGGGGCCCTAGAGACCCAGTACTTC.

This chain connects TRBV6-5 to TRBJ2-5; 14 nucleotides agree with TRBD2. The junction had 8 bases not matched to a gene; V was cut back by 6 bases and J by 5 bases. The CDR3 sequence is 16 residues long. Germline-derived CDR1 and CDR2 are MNHEY and SVGAGI. CDR3 protein: CASRTRLAGGTETQYF. CDR3 in DNA: TGTGCCAGCAGGACTCGACTAGCGGGAGGGACTGAGACCCAGTACTTC.

The chain links TRBV25-1 to TRBJ2-7; TRBD1 aligns across 7 bases. Trimming at V came to 0 bases and at J to 0 bases, leaving 8 bases not matched to a gene. Germline V gives CDR1 MGHDK, CDR2 SYGVNS. The CDR3 is made up of 17 amino acids. Here the CDR3 reads CASSEYIGDRLSYEQYF. The CDR3 DNA sequence: TGTGCCAGCAGTGAATACATCGGGGACAGACTCTCCTACGAGCAGTACTTC.

This clonotype was seen a handful of times. V and J are TRBV2 and TRBJ1-5; 7 bases are a match to TRBD1. Germline V lookup: CDR1 SNHLY, CDR2 FYNNEI. The junction had 8 bases not matched to a gene; V was cut back by 6 bases and J by 6 bases. This CDR3 is 14 amino acids long. This CDR3 is CASSSTGAGQPQHF. CDR3 in DNA: TGTGCCAGCAGCTCTACAGGGGCCGGTCAGCCCCAGCATTTT.

Notes on this clonotype: Given a much more abundant clone one base away, this may be a read error. Lacking the conserved final phenylalanine or tryptophan, this CDR3 likely reflects a read error. The J gene is TRBJ1-2, the V gene TRBV11-2; D perhaps matches TRBD1 (5 bases). The germline CDR1 and CDR2 sequences are SGHAT and FQNNGV. The CDR3 consists of 15 residues. The germline V and J ends were trimmed by 3 bases and 0 bases, with 11 bases remaining between them. The chain's CDR3 is CASSFLTGSNYGYTS. For the CDR3, the DNA is TGTGCCAGCAGCTTCCTAACAGGCTCTAACTATGGCTACACCTCC.

This clonotype has a single count. This may arise from a read error, as a much more abundant clone is one base away. The chain combines TRBV7-9 with TRBJ2-5; unclear D gene. Germline-derived CDR1 and CDR2 are SEHNR and FQNEAQ (reference sequence). The CDR3 is made up of 12 amino acids. The CDR3 loop reads CASSPNMETQCF. CDR3 DNA: TGTGCCAGCAGCCCAAACATGGAGACCCAGTGCTTC.

This clonotype has ten or more counts. The chain joins TRBV7-8 to TRBJ2-7; TRBD1 agrees at 8 bases. Trimming at V came to 6 bases and at J to 0 bases, leaving 10 bases not matched to a gene. CDR3 length: 16 amino acids. Germline V gives CDR1 SGHVS, CDR2 FQNEAQ. The CDR3 DNA follows: TGTGCCAGCAGGGACGGACAGGGTGTCTCCTCCTACGAGCAGTACTTC. This sequence encodes CASRDGQGVSSYEQYF.

As for this clonotype: The junction differs from germline at one of its ends, possibly a read error. The CDR3 DNA follows: TGTGCCGGCAGTGACAGCCATAGCAATCAGCCCCAGCATTTT. Amino acid sequence: CAGSDSHSNQPQHF. The chain couples TRBV2 to TRBJ1-5; D possibly corresponds to TRBD1 (5 bases). CDR1 is SNHLY, CDR2 FYNNEI, per germline. The CDR3 is 14 residues long.

This clonotype has a count of ten or more. The chain has TRBV29-1 and TRBJ2-7; D perhaps matches TRBD1 (5 bases). V shed 6 bases and J shed 0 bases, with 12 bases lying between them. CDR3 size: 13 residues. Germline V CDR1 and CDR2: SQVTM, ANQGSEA. CDR3 nucleotide sequence: TGCAGCGTACAGACAGAGAGCTCCTACGAGCAGTACTTC. The encoded protein is CSVQTESSYEQYF.

The chain employs TRBV12-3 or TRBV12-4 and TRBJ1-1; possibly TRBD1 for D (5 bases). Deletions cut 7 bases from V and 3 bases from J, with 12 bases between. CDR3 length equals 13 residues. CDR3 in amino acids: CASTLGRYTEAFF. The CDR3 DNA follows: TGTGCCAGCACCTTGGGGCGGTACACTGAAGCTTTCTTT.

The chain is built from TRBV6-5 and TRBJ1-4, with D possibly TRBD1 on 5 matching bases. CDR1 and CDR2 from the germline V gene are MNHEY and SVGAGI. The CDR3 runs 12 residues. The ends were cut back, 7 bases at V and 8 bases at J, with 11 bases in the middle. The CDR3 sequence is CASTDSWEKLFF. The CDR3 coding sequence is TGTGCCAGCACCGACAGTTGGGAAAAACTGTTTTTT.